This T cell receptor (beta chain) was captured in a study of OX40 agonist ivuxolimab in advanced cancers. Excluded were patients having autoimmune disease history or systemic immunosuppression. This CDR3 is built from 18 residues. The germline CDR1 and CDR2 sequences are MGHRA and YSYEKL. After removal of 3 bases from V and 8 bases from J, the junction contained 13 bases not matched to a gene. The table came from immunoSEQ multiplex PCR; TCRdb's copy has only in-frame clones and leaves some out. In the table there are fewer than 20,000 clones, roughly 79% of which are singletons. The source material was CD4+ or CD8+ T cells sorted from blood, sampled in a trial of the OX40 agonist ivuxolimab. The J gene is TRBJ1-4, the V gene TRBV4-1, with 12 bases lining up with TRBD1. This receptor was identified in an adult with an advanced solid tumor such as melanoma, head and neck, liver or kidney cancer. CDR3 protein: CASSHTPGQGAVWEKLFF. Written as DNA, the CDR3 is TGCGCCAGCAGCCACACACCGGGACAGGGGGCTGTATGGGAAAAACTGTTTTTT.